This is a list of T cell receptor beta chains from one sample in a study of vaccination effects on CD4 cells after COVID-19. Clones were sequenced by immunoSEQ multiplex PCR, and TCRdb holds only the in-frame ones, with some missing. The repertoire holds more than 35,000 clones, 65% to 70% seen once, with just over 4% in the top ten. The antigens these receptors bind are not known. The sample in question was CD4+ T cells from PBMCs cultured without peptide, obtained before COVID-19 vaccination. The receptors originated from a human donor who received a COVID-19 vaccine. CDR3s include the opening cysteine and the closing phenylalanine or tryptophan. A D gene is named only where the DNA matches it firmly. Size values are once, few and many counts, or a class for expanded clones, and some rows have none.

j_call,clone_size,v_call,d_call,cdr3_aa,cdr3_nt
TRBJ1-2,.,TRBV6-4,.,CASSPQGGYGYTF,TGTGCCAGCAGCCCACAGGGCGGCTATGGCTACACCTTC
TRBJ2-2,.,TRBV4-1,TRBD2,CASSQEVAGWGRPGELFF,TGCGCCAGCAGCCAAGAGGTAGCGGGGTGGGGGAGACCCGGGGAGCTGTTTTTT
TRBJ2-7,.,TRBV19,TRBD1,CASSIGGQGAYEQYF,TGTGCCAGTAGTATCGGAGGACAGGGGGCCTACGAGCAGTACTTC
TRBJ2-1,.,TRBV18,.,CASSSLAGTFSGAEQFF,TGTGCCAGCTCATCGTTGGCCGGGACTTTCTCAGGCGCTGAGCAGTTCTTC
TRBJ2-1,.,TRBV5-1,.,CASSLNPEREQFF,TGCGCCAGCAGCTTGAATCCCGAAAGGGAGCAGTTCTTC
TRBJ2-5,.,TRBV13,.,CASSWGQETQYF,TGTGCCAGCAGCTGGGGGCAAGAGACCCAGTACTTC
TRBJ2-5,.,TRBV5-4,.,CASSLGDQETQYF,TGTGCCAGCAGCTTGGGAGACCAAGAGACCCAGTACTTC
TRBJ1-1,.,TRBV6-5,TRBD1,CASKRLTGGGTEAFF,TGTGCCAGCAAACGGCTGACAGGGGGCGGCACTGAAGCTTTCTTT
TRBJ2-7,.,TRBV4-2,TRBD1,CASSQGGQGYDEQYF,TGTGCCAGCAGCCAAGGGGGACAGGGATATGACGAGCAGTACTTC
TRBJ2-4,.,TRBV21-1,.,CASSKRQQLSYF,TGTGCCAGCAGCAAACGGCAACAGCTTAGCTACTTC
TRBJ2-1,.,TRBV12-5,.,CASGLVLGGAGEQFF,TGTGCTAGTGGTTTGGTACTGGGGGGAGCGGGTGAGCAGTTCTTC
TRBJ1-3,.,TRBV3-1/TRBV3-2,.,CASSQGLQGAGNTIYF,TGTGCCAGCAGCCAGGGCTTACAGGGTGCTGGAAACACCATATATTTT
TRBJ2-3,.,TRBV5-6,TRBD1,CASIKTGTGITDTQYF,TGTGCCAGCATCAAAACCGGGACAGGGATAACAGATACGCAGTATTTT
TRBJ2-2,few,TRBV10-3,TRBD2,CAINPGTSLNTGELFF,TGTGCCATCAACCCCGGGACTAGCCTGAACACCGGGGAGCTGTTTTTT
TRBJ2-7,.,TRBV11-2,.,CASSFGHLSSYEQYF,TGTGCCAGCAGCTTTGGTCATCTCAGCTCCTACGAGCAGTACTTC
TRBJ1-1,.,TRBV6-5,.,CASRGVRTGDTEAFF,TGTGCCAGCAGGGGGGTGAGGACGGGCGACACTGAAGCTTTCTTT
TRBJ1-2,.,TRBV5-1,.,CASSLDSNIFNGYTF,TGCGCCAGCAGCTTGGACAGTAATATTTTTAATGGCTACACCTTC
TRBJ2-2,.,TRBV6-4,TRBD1,CASSGQGYTGELFF,TGTGCCAGCAGCGGACAGGGATACACCGGGGAGCTGTTTTTT
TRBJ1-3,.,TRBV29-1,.,CSVRDEFAGNTIYF,TGCAGCGTTCGTGATGAGTTCGCTGGAAACACCATATATTTT
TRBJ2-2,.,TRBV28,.,CATGGVTGELFF,TGTGCCACCGGAGGGGTCACCGGGGAGCTGTTTTTT
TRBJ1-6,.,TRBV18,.,CASSPFQASSYNSPLHF,TGTGCCAGCTCACCGTTTCAGGCAAGCTCCTATAATTCACCCCTCCACTTT
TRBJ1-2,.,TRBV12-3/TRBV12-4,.,CASIVRGYTF,TGTGCCAGTATCGTAAGGGGCTACACCTTC
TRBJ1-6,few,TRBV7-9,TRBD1,CASSFRTGVLDSPLHF,TGTGCCAGCAGTTTCCGGACAGGGGTGCTAGATTCACCCCTCCACTTT
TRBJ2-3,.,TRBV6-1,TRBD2,CASSEVSGSFADTQYF,TGTGCCAGCAGTGAAGTTAGCGGGAGTTTCGCAGATACGCAGTATTTT
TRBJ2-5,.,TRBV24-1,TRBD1,CATSDRDRQGTQYF,TGTGCCACCAGTGATCGGGACAGACAAGGGACCCAGTACTTC
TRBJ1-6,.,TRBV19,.,CASTPPGSAYSPLHF,TGTGCCAGTACTCCCCCCGGCAGCGCGTACTCACCCCTCCACTTT
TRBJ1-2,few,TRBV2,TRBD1,CASRGTAQSFSYTF,TGTGCCAGCAGAGGGACAGCACAATCCTTTAGCTACACCTTC
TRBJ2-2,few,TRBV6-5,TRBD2,CASSYLAGGPGGELFF,TGTGCCAGCAGTTATCTGGCGGGAGGGCCTGGCGGGGAGCTGTTTTTT
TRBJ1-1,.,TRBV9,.,CASSATYATEAFF,TGTGCCAGCAGCGCAACATATGCCACTGAAGCTTTCTTT
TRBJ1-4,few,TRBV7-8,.,CASSLAPPDPNEKLFF,TGTGCCAGCAGCTTAGCCCCGCCGGACCCGAATGAAAAACTGTTTTTT
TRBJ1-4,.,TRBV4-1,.,CASSQDPGTNEKLFF,TGCGCCAGCAGCCAAGATCCAGGGACGAATGAAAAACTGTTTTTT
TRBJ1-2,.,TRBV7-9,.,CASSLEGPPYGYTF,TGTGCCAGCAGCTTGGAGGGACCGCCCTATGGCTACACCTTC
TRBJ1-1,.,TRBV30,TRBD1,CAWSVLGTANTEAFF,TGTGCCTGGAGTGTACTGGGGACAGCTAACACTGAAGCTTTCTTT
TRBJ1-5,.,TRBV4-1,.,CASSQGSWGRRTNQPQHF,TGCGCCAGCAGCCAAGGAAGTTGGGGGCGGAGAACCAATCAGCCCCAGCATTTT
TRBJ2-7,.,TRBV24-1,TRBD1,CATSRDSYEQYF,TGTGCCACCTCTCGGGACAGCTACGAGCAGTACTTC
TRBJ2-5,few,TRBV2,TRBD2,CASTGLAASQETQYF,TGTGCCAGCACCGGACTAGCGGCTTCCCAAGAGACCCAGTACTTC
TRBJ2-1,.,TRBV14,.,CASSQDGGATANEQFF,TGTGCCAGCAGCCAAGATGGGGGGGCGACGGCCAATGAGCAGTTCTTC
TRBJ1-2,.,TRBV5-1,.,CASSEPARDSGYGYTF,TGCGCCAGCAGCGAACCCGCCAGGGACTCGGGCTATGGCTACACCTTC
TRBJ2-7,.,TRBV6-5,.,CASSYSQGPGDEQYF,TGTGCCAGCAGTTACTCTCAGGGCCCGGGGGACGAGCAGTACTTC
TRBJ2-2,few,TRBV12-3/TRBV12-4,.,CASSYRGTGELFF,TGTGCCAGCAGTTATAGGGGCACCGGGGAGCTGTTTTTT
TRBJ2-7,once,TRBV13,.,CASSLYGSYEQYF,TGTGCCAGCAGCTTGTATGGCTCCTACGAGCAGTACTTC
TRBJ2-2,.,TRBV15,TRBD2,CATSRDRGVHGELFF,TGTGCCACCAGCAGAGATCGGGGGGTTCACGGGGAGCTGTTTTTT
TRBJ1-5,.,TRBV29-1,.,CSVRDNFNQPQHF,TGCAGCGTTAGGGACAACTTCAATCAGCCCCAGCATTTT
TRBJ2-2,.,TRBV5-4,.,CASSLEAGELFF,TGTGCCAGCAGCCTAGAAGCCGGGGAGCTGTTTTTT
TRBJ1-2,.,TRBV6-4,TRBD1,CASSDSDRGGYTF,TGTGCCAGCAGTGACTCGGACAGGGGTGGCTACACCTTC
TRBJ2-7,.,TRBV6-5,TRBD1,CASSHRDRGYEQYF,TGTGCCAGCAGCCACAGGGACAGGGGCTACGAGCAGTACTTC